Listed below are T cell receptor beta chains from one sample, sequenced in a study of blood T cells in healthy people across ages. MiXCR was run by TCRdb on the 5' RACE reads, yielding one entry per CDR3 protein. The repertoire holds some 1.6 million distinct CDR3 sequences, with about 35% as singletons. Sequenced sample: blood. Receptors originate from a woman aged 25 to 39 in good health. Both conserved end residues are part of each CDR3. D genes are given only for firm matches. The listing skips clone size in some rows; elsewhere it reads once, few, many or a size class.

TRBV11-2,TRBJ2-7,few,.,TGTGCCAGCACCCTGATGAGGGGAGGCGCCTCCTACGAGCAGTACTTC,CASTLMRGGASYEQYF
TRBV24-1,TRBJ2-5,.,TRBD1,TGTGCCACCAGTGATAACGGACAGGGTCTAGGGGAGACCCAGTACTTC,CATSDNGQGLGETQYF
TRBV7-8,TRBJ1-2,once,.,TGTGCCAGCAGCCTCTTGGGACGGACCTATGGCTACACCTTC,CASSLLGRTYGYTF
TRBV2,TRBJ2-1,.,TRBD1,TGTGCCAGCAGATCCGGGACAGACTCCTACAATGAGCAGTTCTTC,CASRSGTDSYNEQFF
TRBV28,TRBJ1-1,.,.,TGTGCCAGCAGCCTGGGGAGGGGCGCTGAAGCTTTCTTT,CASSLGRGAEAFF
TRBV27,TRBJ2-5,once,.,TGTGCCAGCAGTCCCACATACCCTCCCTACAAGCAGTACTTC,CASSPTYPPYKQYF
TRBV12-3/TRBV12-4,TRBJ1-2,.,.,TGTGCCAGCAGTTTGGCGGGGGGCTACGACACCTTC,CASSLAGGYDTF
TRBV2,TRBJ2-1,few,TRBD2,TGTGCCAGCACCACTAGCGGGAGCTCTAATGAGCAGTTCTTC,CASTTSGSSNEQFF
TRBV20-1,TRBJ2-5,few,TRBD2,TGCAGTGCTAGAGGGCTGCTAGGACTAGCGGGAGTAGAGACCCAGTACTTC,CSARGLLGLAGVETQYF
TRBV5-1,TRBJ1-6,.,.,TGCGCCAGCAGCCCCCGCTCGGGAAATTCACCCCTCCACTTT,CASSPRSGNSPLHF
TRBV5-1,TRBJ2-3,.,.,TGCGCCAGCAGCCCGGTCCTCACAGGTACGCAGTATTTT,CASSPVLTGTQYF
TRBV5-1,TRBJ2-3,few,.,TGCGCCAGCAGCTTCCCCGTGGGGGCGGGCGCCCCAGATACGCAGTATTTT,CASSFPVGAGAPDTQYF
TRBV20-1,TRBJ2-1,.,TRBD1,TGCAGTGCTAGAGGGACAGGGTTTTCCCACAATGAGCAGTTCTTC,CSARGTGFSHNEQFF
TRBV12-3/TRBV12-4,TRBJ2-2,once,.,TGTGCCAGCAGTTTATCACCAGTGGGGATCGGGGAGCTGTTTTTT,CASSLSPVGIGELFF
TRBV4-1,TRBJ1-5,few,TRBD1,TGCGCCAGCGGACAGGGGAAGGGCAATCAGCCCCAGCATTTT,CASGQGKGNQPQHF
TRBV12-3/TRBV12-4,TRBJ2-1,once,TRBD2,TGTGCCAGCAGTTGGGGACTAGCGAGTAATGAGCAGTTCTTC,CASSWGLASNEQFF
TRBV9,TRBJ1-1,.,.,TGTGCCAGCAGCGTCACCCAGGGTAGGGGATGGACTGAAGCTTTCTTT,CASSVTQGRGWTEAFF
TRBV20-1,TRBJ1-1,few,.,TGCAGTGGCCCTAAGAACACTGAAGCTTTCTTT,CSGPKNTEAFF
TRBV5-1,TRBJ2-1,many,TRBD1,TGCGCCAGCAGCTTGGAGGGGGCCAACTACAATGAGCAGTTCTTC,CASSLEGANYNEQFF
TRBV25-1,TRBJ2-2,.,TRBD1,TGTGCCAGCAGTACTAGGGGGCGCCCCGGGGAGCTGTTTTTT,CASSTRGRPGELFF
TRBV20-1,TRBJ1-1,.,.,TGCAGTGCCCTTGGGGGGGGCTTGAACACTGAAGCTTTCTTT,CSALGGGLNTEAFF
TRBV15,TRBJ2-7,.,.,TGTGCCACCAGTAAGAGAGGGCTTTACGAGCAGTACTTC,CATSKRGLYEQYF
TRBV15,TRBJ2-7,.,.,TGTGCCACCAGCAGAGTACGACAAGCGGCCTACGAGCAGTACTTC,CATSRVRQAAYEQYF
TRBV7-9,TRBJ1-1,once,.,TGTGCCAGCAGCTCAGGGGCTGGGAGCACTGAAGCTTTCTTT,CASSSGAGSTEAFF
TRBV5-6,TRBJ2-1,.,TRBD2,TGTGCCAGCAGCGAAAGCGGGAGCGGGTACAATGAGCAGTTCTTC,CASSESGSGYNEQFF
TRBV20-1,TRBJ2-1,.,TRBD2,TGCAGTGCTAGAGATCAGGGACTAGCGGGGGCCTACCACAATGAGCAGTTCTTC,CSARDQGLAGAYHNEQFF
TRBV12-3/TRBV12-4,TRBJ1-2,few,.,TGTGCCAGCAGCGCCTCGGGGTCCGGAGGCTATGGCTACACCTTC,CASSASGSGGYGYTF
TRBV13,TRBJ2-7,few,.,TGTGCCAGCAGCTTAGGTCCTAGGCCCACCTACGAGCAGTACTTC,CASSLGPRPTYEQYF
TRBV29-1,TRBJ2-7,many,TRBD2,TGCAGCGTTCTAGCGGACTTAACCTACGAGCAGTACTTC,CSVLADLTYEQYF
TRBV12-3/TRBV12-4,TRBJ1-1,few,.,TGTGCCAGCAGTTTAAAACAGGCGAACACTGAAGCTTTCTTT,CASSLKQANTEAFF
TRBV4-2,TRBJ2-3,.,TRBD2,TGTGCCAGCAGCCAAGGTGGGAGTAGCGGGGGGCTGGATACGCAGTATTTT,CASSQGGSSGGLDTQYF
TRBV4-1,TRBJ2-1,.,TRBD2,TGCGCCAGCAGCCAACCCCCGGGGGGGCTTCGAAATGAGCAGTTCTTC,CASSQPPGGLRNEQFF
TRBV4-1,TRBJ2-3,.,TRBD2,TGCGCCAGCAGGACTAGCGGGGGCCGGTCTAGCACAGATACGCAGTATTTT,CASRTSGGRSSTDTQYF
TRBV25-1,TRBJ1-1,.,.,TGTGCCAGCAGTCCGACGACAGGAACTGCTTTCTTT,CASSPTTGTAFF
TRBV7-9,TRBJ1-5,.,TRBD1,TGTGCCAGCAGACCGACAGGGGATCGCAATCAGCCCCAGCATTTT,CASRPTGDRNQPQHF
TRBV3-1,TRBJ2-7,few,.,TGTGCCAGCAGCCAAGGCTTGGGGGCCTCCTACGAGCAGTACTTC,CASSQGLGASYEQYF